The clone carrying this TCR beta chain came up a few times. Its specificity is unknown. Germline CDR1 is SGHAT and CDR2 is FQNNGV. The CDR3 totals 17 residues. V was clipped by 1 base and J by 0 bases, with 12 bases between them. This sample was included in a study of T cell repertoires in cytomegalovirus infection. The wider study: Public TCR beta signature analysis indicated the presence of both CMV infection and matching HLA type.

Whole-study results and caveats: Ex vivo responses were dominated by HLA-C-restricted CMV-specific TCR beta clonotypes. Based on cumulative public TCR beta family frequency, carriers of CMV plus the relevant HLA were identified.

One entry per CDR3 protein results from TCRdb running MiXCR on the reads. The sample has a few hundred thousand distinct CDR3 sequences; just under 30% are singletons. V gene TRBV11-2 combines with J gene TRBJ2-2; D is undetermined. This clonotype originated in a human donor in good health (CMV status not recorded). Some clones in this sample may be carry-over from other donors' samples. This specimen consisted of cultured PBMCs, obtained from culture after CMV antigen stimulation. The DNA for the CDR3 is TGTGCCAGCAGCTTAGGCGTGTGGGCAGCGAACACCGGGGAGCTGTTTTTT. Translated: CASSLGVWAANTGELFF. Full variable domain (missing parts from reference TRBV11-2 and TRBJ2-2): EAGVAQSPRYKIIEKRQSVAFWCNPISGHATLYWYQQILGQGPKLLIQFQNNGVVDDSQLPKDRFSAERLKGVDSTLKIQPAKLEDSAVYLCASSLGVWAANTGELFFGEGSRLTVL.